The entry that follows covers one T cell receptor beta chain sequence. These data belong to a study of blood T cell repertoires in COVID-19. Whole-study context: Samples came from the United States, Italy and Spain, spanning acute and convalescent COVID-19. PBMCs, B-cell-depleted T cells, or T cells were the source of the cDNA or gDNA that made up the material.

The CDR3 totals 15 residues. V lost 0 bases to trimming and J lost 0 bases, with 9 bases between them. CDR1 is SGDLS, CDR2 YYNGEE, per germline. Original analysis: Amplification from reference gene primers served as the basis for estimated nucleated cell counts. Generated by immunoSEQ multiplex PCR, the TCRdb table keeps only in-frame clones and is missing some. V and J calls and clone size come straight from that table; D and trimming were deduced from the DNA. The sample has about 240,000 clones; 75% to 90% are singletons. Sequenced input: peripheral blood. This TCR came from a woman aged 55-69 years with active or convalescent COVID-19. This rearrangement joins TRBV9 to TRBJ2-5, with a possible D match to TRBD2 (5 bases). The CDR3 DNA reads TGTGCCAGCAGCGTAGGGGGAGAGAACCAAGAGACCCAGTACTTC. Its protein is CASSVGGENQETQYF.